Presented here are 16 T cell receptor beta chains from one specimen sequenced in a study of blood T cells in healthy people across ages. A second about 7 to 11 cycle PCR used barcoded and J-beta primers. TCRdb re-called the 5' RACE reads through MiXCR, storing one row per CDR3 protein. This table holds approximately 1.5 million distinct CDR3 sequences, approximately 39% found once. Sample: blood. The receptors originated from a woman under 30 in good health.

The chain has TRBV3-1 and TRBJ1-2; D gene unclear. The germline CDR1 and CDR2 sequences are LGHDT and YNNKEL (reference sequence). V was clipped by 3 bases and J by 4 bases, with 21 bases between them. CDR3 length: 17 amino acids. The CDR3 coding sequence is TGTGCCAGCAGCCAGGGCCCAGGCGCCTCCTACTCCTATGGCTACACCTTC. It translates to CASSQGPGASYSYGYTF.

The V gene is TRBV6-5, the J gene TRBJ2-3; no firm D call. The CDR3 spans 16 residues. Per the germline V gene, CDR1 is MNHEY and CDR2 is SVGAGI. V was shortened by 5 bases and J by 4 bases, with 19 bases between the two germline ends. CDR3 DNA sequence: TGTGCCAGCAGTCCCAACCGACCTCCATACGCAGATACGCAGTATTTT. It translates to CASSPNRPPYADTQYF.

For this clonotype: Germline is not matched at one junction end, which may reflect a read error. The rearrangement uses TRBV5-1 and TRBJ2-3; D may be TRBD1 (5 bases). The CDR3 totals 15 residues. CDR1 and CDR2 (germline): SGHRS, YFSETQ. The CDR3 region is CASSLVGLRGDTQYF. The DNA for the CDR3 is TGCGCCAGCAGCTTGGTGGGGCTCCGAGGAGATACACAGTATTTT. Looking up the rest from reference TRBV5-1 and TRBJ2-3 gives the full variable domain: KAGVTQTPRYLIKTRGQQVTLSCSPISGHRSVSWYQQTPGQGLQFLFEYFSETQRNKGNFPGRFSGRQFSNSRSEMNVSTLELGDSALYLCASSLVGLRGDTQYFGPGTRLTVL.

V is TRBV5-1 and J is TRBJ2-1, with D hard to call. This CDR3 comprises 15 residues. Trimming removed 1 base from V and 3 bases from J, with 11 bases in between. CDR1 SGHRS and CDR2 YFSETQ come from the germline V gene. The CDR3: CASSLTDPIYNEQFF. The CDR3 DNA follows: TGCGCCAGCAGCTTGACGGACCCCATCTACAATGAGCAGTTCTTC.

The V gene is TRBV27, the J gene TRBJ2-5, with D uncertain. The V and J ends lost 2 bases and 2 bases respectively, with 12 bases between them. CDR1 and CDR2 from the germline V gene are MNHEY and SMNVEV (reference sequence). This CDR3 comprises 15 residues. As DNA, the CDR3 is TGTGCCAGCAGTTTAGCCGGGCCATCTCAAGAGACCCAGTACTTC. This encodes CASSLAGPSQETQYF.

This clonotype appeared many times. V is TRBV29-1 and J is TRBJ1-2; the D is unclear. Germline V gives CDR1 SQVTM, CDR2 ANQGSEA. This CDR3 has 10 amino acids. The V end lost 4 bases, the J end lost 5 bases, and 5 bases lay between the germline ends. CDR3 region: CSVVTYGYTF. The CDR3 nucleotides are TGCAGCGTTGTGACGTATGGCTACACCTTC.

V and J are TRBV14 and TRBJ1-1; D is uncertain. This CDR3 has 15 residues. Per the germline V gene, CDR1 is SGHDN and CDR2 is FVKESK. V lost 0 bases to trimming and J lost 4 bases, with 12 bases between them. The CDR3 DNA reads TGTGCCAGCAGCCAAGATCCCGCACGGCCCACTGAAGCTTTCTTT. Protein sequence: CASSQDPARPTEAFF.

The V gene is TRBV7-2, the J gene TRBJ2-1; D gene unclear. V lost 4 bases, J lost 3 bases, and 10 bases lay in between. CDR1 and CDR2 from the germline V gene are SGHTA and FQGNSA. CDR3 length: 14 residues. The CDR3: CASSWADGYNEQFF. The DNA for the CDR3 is TGTGCCAGCAGCTGGGCGGACGGCTACAATGAGCAGTTCTTC.

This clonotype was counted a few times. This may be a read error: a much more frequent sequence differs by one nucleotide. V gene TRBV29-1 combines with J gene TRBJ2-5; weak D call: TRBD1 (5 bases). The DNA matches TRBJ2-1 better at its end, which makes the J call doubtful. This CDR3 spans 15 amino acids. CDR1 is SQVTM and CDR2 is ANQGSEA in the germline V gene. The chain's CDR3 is CSVSRQILYQETQFF. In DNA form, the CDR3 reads TGCAGCGTTAGCCGACAGATATTGTACCAAGAGACCCAGTTCTTC.

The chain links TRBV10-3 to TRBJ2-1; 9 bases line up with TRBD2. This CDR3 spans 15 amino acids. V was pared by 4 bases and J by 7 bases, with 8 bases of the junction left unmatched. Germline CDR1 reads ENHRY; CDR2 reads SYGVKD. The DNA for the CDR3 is TGTGCCATCAGTGTGAGACTAGCGGCGGGAAATGAGCAGTTCTTC. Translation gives CAISVRLAAGNEQFF.

CDR3 nucleotides: TGTGCCACCAGCAGAGGCCCAGGACTAGCGGGACGGGATACGCAGTATTTT. It encodes CATSRGPGLAGRDTQYF. The V and J genes are TRBV15 and TRBJ2-3, with 12 bases matching TRBD2. Germline lookup yields CDR1 LNHNV and CDR2 YYDKDF (reference sequence). With V trimmed by 1 base and J by 6 bases, 8 bases remained unmatched. The CDR3 sequence is 17 residues long.

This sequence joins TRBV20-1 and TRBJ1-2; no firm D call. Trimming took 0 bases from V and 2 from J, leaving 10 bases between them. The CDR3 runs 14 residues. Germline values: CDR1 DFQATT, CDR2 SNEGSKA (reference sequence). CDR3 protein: CSARDLDGNYGYTF. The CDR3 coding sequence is TGCAGTGCTAGAGATCTTGACGGCAACTATGGCTACACCTTC.

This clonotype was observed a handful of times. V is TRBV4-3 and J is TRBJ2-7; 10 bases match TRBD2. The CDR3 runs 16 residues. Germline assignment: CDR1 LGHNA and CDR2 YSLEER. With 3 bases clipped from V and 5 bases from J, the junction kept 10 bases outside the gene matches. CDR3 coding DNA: TGCGCCAGCAGCCAGATTCTAGCGGGAGAGGATGACGAGCAGTACTTC. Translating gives CASSQILAGEDDEQYF.

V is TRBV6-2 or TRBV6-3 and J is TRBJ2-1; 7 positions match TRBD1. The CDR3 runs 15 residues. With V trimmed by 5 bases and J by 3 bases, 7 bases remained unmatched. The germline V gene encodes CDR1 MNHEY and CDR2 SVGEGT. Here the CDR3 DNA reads TGTGCCAGCAGTCCCCGGGACAGACGCTACAATGAGCAGTTCTTC. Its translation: CASSPRDRRYNEQFF.

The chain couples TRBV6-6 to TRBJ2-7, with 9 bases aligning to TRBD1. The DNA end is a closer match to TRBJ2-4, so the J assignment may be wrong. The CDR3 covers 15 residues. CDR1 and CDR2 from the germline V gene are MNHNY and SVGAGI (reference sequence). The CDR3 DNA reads TGTGCCAGCAGTCCCGGGACAGGGAAAAGAAACATTCAGTACTTC. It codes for CASSPGTGKRNIQYF.

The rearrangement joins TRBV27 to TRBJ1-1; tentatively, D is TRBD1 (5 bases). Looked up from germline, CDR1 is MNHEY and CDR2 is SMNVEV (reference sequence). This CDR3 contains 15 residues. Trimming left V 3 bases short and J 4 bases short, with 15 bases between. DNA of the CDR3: TGTGCCAGCAGTTTGAGCGGGCGCGGGGGCACTGAAGCTTTCTTT. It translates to CASSLSGRGGTEAFF.